The present T cell receptor (beta chain) was sequenced within a study of OX40 agonist ivuxolimab in advanced cancers. Whole-study findings and limits: In the expanded peripheral T cells, antigen specificity was never determined.

Comment on this clone: Its antigen is still unknown.

The CDR3 sequence is 15 residues long. CDR1 is MGHDK and CDR2 is SYGVNS in the germline V gene. Trimming left V 4 bases short and J 1 base short, with 11 bases between. The study sampled blood at baseline, cycle 4 day 1, and cycle 7 day 1. The data were produced by immunoSEQ multiplex PCR, yet TCRdb's version contains in-frame clones alone and is incomplete. The sample lists about 65,000 clones, approximately 89% seen once, with roughly 1% in the top ten. The rearrangement uses TRBV25-1 and TRBJ1-5, with D maybe TRBD1 (6 bases). The TCR originated in an adult with an advanced solid tumor such as melanoma, head and neck, liver or kidney cancer. The input for sequencing was CD4+ or CD8+ T cells sorted from blood, taken in a trial of the OX40 agonist ivuxolimab. The CDR3: CASSGGRGSNQPQHF. CDR3 nucleotides: TGTGCCAGCAGTGGGGGAAGGGGGAGCAATCAGCCCCAGCATTTT.